A selection of T cell receptor beta chains follows, all from one sample in a study of blood T cells in healthy people across ages. TCRdb redid the calling of the 5' RACE reads with MiXCR, one entry per CDR3 protein. Of fewer than 1.5 million distinct CDR3 sequences in the sample, roughly 40% are singletons; the top ten hold 6.5% to 10%. Material: blood. The source is a woman aged 18-30 years in good health. The CDR3 runs from the conserved cysteine through the conserved F or W. D genes are given only for firm matches. Some rows have no size entry. The others give once, few or many, or a class for an expanded clone.

j_call: TRBJ2-1; d_call: -; clone_size: few; v_call: TRBV4-1; cdr3_nt: TGCGCCAGCAGTAGGGACCCTTGGGGGCAGTTCTTC; cdr3_aa: CASSRDPWGQFF
j_call: TRBJ2-7; d_call: -; clone_size: many; v_call: TRBV15; cdr3_nt: TGTGCCACCAGCAGAGATCCGACAGATTCCTACGAGCAGTACTTC; cdr3_aa: CATSRDPTDSYEQYF
j_call: TRBJ2-7; d_call: TRBD1; clone_size: -; v_call: TRBV15; cdr3_nt: TGTGCCACCAGCAGTACAGGGGGCATCTACGAGCAGTACTTC; cdr3_aa: CATSSTGGIYEQYF
j_call: TRBJ1-5; d_call: -; clone_size: few; v_call: TRBV21-1; cdr3_nt: TGTGCCAGCAGCAATCCCCCCGAAAGAGATAAGAATCAGCCCCAGCATTTT; cdr3_aa: CASSNPPERDKNQPQHF
j_call: TRBJ2-7; d_call: TRBD1; clone_size: -; v_call: TRBV20-1; cdr3_nt: TGCAGTGCTAGAGCAGGACAGGGCCTTTGGTACGAGCAGTACTTC; cdr3_aa: CSARAGQGLWYEQYF
j_call: TRBJ2-7; d_call: TRBD2; clone_size: -; v_call: TRBV6-1; cdr3_nt: TGTGCCAGCAGTGATCCCGTCGGGGGGGACGAGCAGTACTTC; cdr3_aa: CASSDPVGGDEQYF
j_call: TRBJ1-2; d_call: TRBD1; clone_size: -; v_call: TRBV7-9; cdr3_nt: TGTGCCAGCAGCCCTCAACAGGGGCTAGGACCATCCAGTGGCTACACCTTC; cdr3_aa: CASSPQQGLGPSSGYTF
j_call: TRBJ2-1; d_call: TRBD2; clone_size: -; v_call: TRBV4-2; cdr3_nt: TGTGCCAGCAGCCCTTCGGGGGGGGACTACAATGAGCAGTTCTTC; cdr3_aa: CASSPSGGDYNEQFF
j_call: TRBJ2-3; d_call: -; clone_size: -; v_call: TRBV7-9; cdr3_nt: TGTGCCAGCAGCGAAGGCCGTAAGGCAGATACGCAGTATTTT; cdr3_aa: CASSEGRKADTQYF
j_call: TRBJ2-5; d_call: TRBD2; clone_size: -; v_call: TRBV5-1; cdr3_nt: TGCGCCAGCAGCTGGTCCACGACTAGCGGGGCGCGGCGGTACTTC; cdr3_aa: CASSWSTTSGARRYF
j_call: TRBJ2-7; d_call: -; clone_size: -; v_call: TRBV12-5; cdr3_nt: TGTGCTAGTGGTGCGGGGATGGAGATCTACGAGCAGTACTTC; cdr3_aa: CASGAGMEIYEQYF
j_call: TRBJ1-5; d_call: -; clone_size: -; v_call: TRBV7-9; cdr3_nt: TGTGCCAGCAGACATGGCAATCAGCCCCAGCATTTT; cdr3_aa: CASRHGNQPQHF
j_call: TRBJ2-7; d_call: TRBD2; clone_size: -; v_call: TRBV4-1; cdr3_nt: TGCGCCAGCAGCCAAGATTCCATAGCGGGGGGCTTTTCCTACGAGCAGTACTTC; cdr3_aa: CASSQDSIAGGFSYEQYF
j_call: TRBJ2-5; d_call: -; clone_size: few; v_call: TRBV12-3/TRBV12-4; cdr3_nt: TGTGCCAGCAGTTTCAGGGTGCAATTCTTTCGTCCCTACAATGAGCAGTACTTC; cdr3_aa: CASSFRVQFFRPYNEQYF
j_call: TRBJ1-4; d_call: -; clone_size: -; v_call: TRBV29-1; cdr3_nt: TGCAGCGTTGAAGCCGGTCCTGAAAAACTGTTTTTT; cdr3_aa: CSVEAGPEKLFF
j_call: TRBJ2-5; d_call: -; clone_size: few; v_call: TRBV20-1; cdr3_nt: TGCAGTGCTAGTTCCCCGGGGTACCAAGAGACCCAGTACTTC; cdr3_aa: CSASSPGYQETQYF
j_call: TRBJ2-6; d_call: TRBD2; clone_size: once; v_call: TRBV4-2; cdr3_nt: TGTGCCAGCAGCCTACTGTCACTTAGCGGGAGCGCATCTGGGGCCAACGTCCTGACTTTC; cdr3_aa: CASSLLSLSGSASGANVLTF
j_call: TRBJ2-7; d_call: -; clone_size: -; v_call: TRBV27; cdr3_nt: TGTGCCAGCAGTCCAGGACAGAAGTCCTACGTGCAGTACTTC; cdr3_aa: CASSPGQKSYVQYF
j_call: TRBJ1-2; d_call: -; clone_size: -; v_call: TRBV7-2; cdr3_nt: TGTGACATCCTTCTCGGTATTTATGGCTACACCTTC; cdr3_aa: CDILLGIYGYTF
j_call: TRBJ2-1; d_call: -; clone_size: -; v_call: TRBV6-6; cdr3_nt: TGTGCCAGCGGTAACTCAGATCTAGCCTCCTACAATGAGCAGTTCTTC; cdr3_aa: CASGNSDLASYNEQFF
j_call: TRBJ2-5; d_call: TRBD2; clone_size: few; v_call: TRBV20-1; cdr3_nt: TGCAGTGCCCCAACTCCGGGACTAGCTATCGAGACCCAGTACTTC; cdr3_aa: CSAPTPGLAIETQYF
j_call: TRBJ2-1; d_call: TRBD2; clone_size: few; v_call: TRBV2; cdr3_nt: TGTGCCAGCAGCGCTACTCTCTTACTAGCGGGAGTTTCCTACAATGAGCAGTTCTTC; cdr3_aa: CASSATLLLAGVSYNEQFF
j_call: TRBJ2-1; d_call: TRBD2; clone_size: -; v_call: TRBV20-1; cdr3_nt: TGCAGTGCCGAGGCGGGAGTGGAGCAGTTCTTC; cdr3_aa: CSAEAGVEQFF
j_call: TRBJ2-3; d_call: -; clone_size: many; v_call: TRBV29-1; cdr3_nt: TGCAGCCTCCTTCCGGCCGGGGCAGATACGCAGTATTTT; cdr3_aa: CSLLPAGADTQYF
j_call: TRBJ2-3; d_call: -; clone_size: -; v_call: TRBV12-3/TRBV12-4; cdr3_nt: TGTGCCAGCAGTTTAAGGGGCGTGGGGCCAAGCACAGATACGCAGTATTTT; cdr3_aa: CASSLRGVGPSTDTQYF
j_call: TRBJ1-5; d_call: -; clone_size: -; v_call: TRBV6-2/TRBV6-3; cdr3_nt: TGTGCCAGCAGCCTTGGGGGGCCGGGACAGCCCCAGCATTTT; cdr3_aa: CASSLGGPGQPQHF
j_call: TRBJ1-4; d_call: -; clone_size: -; v_call: TRBV25-1; cdr3_nt: TGTGCCAGCAGTGAATATATTCCGAGGGCCGGTGGTGAAAAACTGTTTTTT; cdr3_aa: CASSEYIPRAGGEKLFF
j_call: TRBJ1-2; d_call: -; clone_size: -; v_call: TRBV14; cdr3_nt: TGTGCCAGCAGCCAAGATGCCCCAAAAGGCCCAGCCAGGGTGGTTCTCTATGGCTACACCTTC; cdr3_aa: CASSQDAPKGPARVVLYGYTF
j_call: TRBJ2-5; d_call: TRBD2; clone_size: few; v_call: TRBV29-1; cdr3_nt: TGCAGCGTTGAGGGGCTAGCGGGAGACTTGGAGACCCAGTACTTC; cdr3_aa: CSVEGLAGDLETQYF
j_call: TRBJ2-7; d_call: -; clone_size: -; v_call: TRBV20-1; cdr3_nt: TGCAGTGGGACACCCAGCTCCTACAATGAGCAGTACTTC; cdr3_aa: CSGTPSSYNEQYF
j_call: TRBJ2-1; d_call: TRBD2; clone_size: few; v_call: TRBV20-1; cdr3_nt: TGCAGTCTGGCAGGGACTAGCGGAATCTACAATGAGCAGTTCTTC; cdr3_aa: CSLAGTSGIYNEQFF
j_call: TRBJ1-1; d_call: -; clone_size: few; v_call: TRBV10-3; cdr3_nt: TGTGCCATCAGTGGAGTTCGGCGGCCCAATGAAGCTTTCTTT; cdr3_aa: CAISGVRRPNEAFF
j_call: TRBJ1-3; d_call: -; clone_size: -; v_call: TRBV4-1; cdr3_nt: TGCGCCAGCAGCCAAAGTGTGGCCTACGGAAACACCATATATTTT; cdr3_aa: CASSQSVAYGNTIYF
j_call: TRBJ2-1; d_call: TRBD1; clone_size: -; v_call: TRBV5-1; cdr3_nt: TGCGCCAGCAGCCTCACCGGGACAGGGGGATACTACAATGAGCAGTTCTTC; cdr3_aa: CASSLTGTGGYYNEQFF
j_call: TRBJ2-3; d_call: TRBD2; clone_size: -; v_call: TRBV28; cdr3_nt: TGTGCCAGCCTCCCGGGGGGGGATACAGATACGCAGTATTTT; cdr3_aa: CASLPGGDTDTQYF
j_call: TRBJ1-2; d_call: -; clone_size: -; v_call: TRBV30; cdr3_nt: TGTGCCTGGAGTGGGGGGGCTAACTATGGCTACACCTTC; cdr3_aa: CAWSGGANYGYTF
j_call: TRBJ2-1; d_call: -; clone_size: few; v_call: TRBV2; cdr3_nt: TGTGCCAGCACCGGTGATCCTACCTACAATGAGCAGTTCTTC; cdr3_aa: CASTGDPTYNEQFF
j_call: TRBJ2-5; d_call: -; clone_size: many; v_call: TRBV4-1; cdr3_nt: TGCGCCAGCAGCCAAGGGGAAGAGACCCAGTACTTC; cdr3_aa: CASSQGEETQYF
j_call: TRBJ2-1; d_call: TRBD2; clone_size: -; v_call: TRBV27; cdr3_nt: TGTGCCAGCAGCCTGAACCGGGGACTAGCGGGGAACAATGAGCAGTTCTTC; cdr3_aa: CASSLNRGLAGNNEQFF
j_call: TRBJ1-2; d_call: -; clone_size: -; v_call: TRBV7-2; cdr3_nt: TGTGCCAGCAGCGCCCCGTGGGGGTTTTCTGGCTACACCTTC; cdr3_aa: CASSAPWGFSGYTF
j_call: TRBJ1-6; d_call: -; clone_size: -; v_call: TRBV4-2; cdr3_nt: TGTGCCAGCAGCCAAGAGCCCCCCGGGTTTAATTCACCCCTCCACTTT; cdr3_aa: CASSQEPPGFNSPLHF
j_call: TRBJ1-1; d_call: TRBD1; clone_size: few; v_call: TRBV5-1; cdr3_nt: TGTGCCAGCAGCTTATACAGGGGGAACACTGAAGCTTTCTTT; cdr3_aa: CASSLYRGNTEAFF
j_call: TRBJ2-1; d_call: TRBD2; clone_size: once; v_call: TRBV6-2/TRBV6-3; cdr3_nt: TGTGCCAGCATTAGACCTAGCGGGGGGCTGGGCAATGAGCAGTTCTTC; cdr3_aa: CASIRPSGGLGNEQFF
j_call: TRBJ1-4; d_call: -; clone_size: -; v_call: TRBV14; cdr3_nt: TGTGCCAGCAGCCGGGACGTGAAGAGTAAACTGTTTTTT; cdr3_aa: CASSRDVKSKLFF
j_call: TRBJ2-4; d_call: -; clone_size: few; v_call: TRBV11-2; cdr3_nt: TGTGCCAGCAGCTTTGAGTTCACGGGAGCCAAAAACATTCAGTACTTC; cdr3_aa: CASSFEFTGAKNIQYF
j_call: TRBJ2-1; d_call: -; clone_size: -; v_call: TRBV20-1; cdr3_nt: TGCAGTGCTAGAGTGGGGGCTATAACGTTGAATGAGCAGTTCTTC; cdr3_aa: CSARVGAITLNEQFF
j_call: TRBJ2-3; d_call: TRBD2; clone_size: few; v_call: TRBV20-1; cdr3_nt: TGCAGTCCGGGACTAGCGACAGATACGCAGTATTTT; cdr3_aa: CSPGLATDTQYF
j_call: TRBJ2-1; d_call: TRBD2; clone_size: -; v_call: TRBV3-1; cdr3_nt: TGTGCCAGCAGCCAACGTAGCGGGGGGGTATACAATGAGCAGTTCTTC; cdr3_aa: CASSQRSGGVYNEQFF
j_call: TRBJ2-5; d_call: -; clone_size: -; v_call: TRBV29-1; cdr3_nt: TGCAGCGTTTGGGGAGGTGGAGGAGGTGACGAGACCCAGTACTTC; cdr3_aa: CSVWGGGGGDETQYF
j_call: TRBJ2-2; d_call: TRBD2; clone_size: -; v_call: TRBV20-1; cdr3_nt: TGCATTCGAGCGGGGTACACCGGGGAGCTGTTTTTT; cdr3_aa: CIRAGYTGELFF
j_call: TRBJ2-3; d_call: TRBD2; clone_size: few; v_call: TRBV6-2/TRBV6-3; cdr3_nt: TGTGCCAGCAGTTACTCGGCTAGCGGGGGCACAGATACGCAGTATTTT; cdr3_aa: CASSYSASGGTDTQYF
j_call: TRBJ2-3; d_call: TRBD2; clone_size: -; v_call: TRBV4-1; cdr3_nt: TGCGCCAGCAGCTCACCCGGGACTAGCGGGACCATCGCACTCTCAGATACGCAGTATTTT; cdr3_aa: CASSSPGTSGTIALSDTQYF
j_call: TRBJ2-1; d_call: -; clone_size: few; v_call: TRBV7-9; cdr3_nt: TGTGCCATGTTGCGGGACAATGAGCAGTTCTTC; cdr3_aa: CAMLRDNEQFF
j_call: TRBJ2-5; d_call: TRBD1; clone_size: few; v_call: TRBV28; cdr3_nt: TGTGCCAGCGGCACCACAGGGGGCGGAAAGACCCAGTACTTC; cdr3_aa: CASGTTGGGKTQYF
j_call: TRBJ2-5; d_call: TRBD2; clone_size: -; v_call: TRBV10-3; cdr3_nt: TGTGCCATCAGCCAAGAACTAGCGGGGGGGCTTAGGACCCAGTACTTC; cdr3_aa: CAISQELAGGLRTQYF
j_call: TRBJ2-1; d_call: TRBD1; clone_size: -; v_call: TRBV27; cdr3_nt: TGTGCCAGCAGTTTCCAGGGGGCGACTTCCTACAATGAGCAGTTCTTC; cdr3_aa: CASSFQGATSYNEQFF
j_call: TRBJ1-6; d_call: TRBD1; clone_size: -; v_call: TRBV7-2; cdr3_nt: TGTGCCAGCAGCCTTCTTTCCCTTGGGACAGGCGCTACAAATTCACCCCTCCACTTT; cdr3_aa: CASSLLSLGTGATNSPLHF
j_call: TRBJ2-7; d_call: TRBD2; clone_size: -; v_call: TRBV7-2; cdr3_nt: TGTGCCAGCAGCTTAGTCAAGGCTAGCGGGGGGGACGATAAGTACTTC; cdr3_aa: CASSLVKASGGDDKYF
j_call: TRBJ2-4; d_call: -; clone_size: -; v_call: TRBV6-5; cdr3_nt: TGTGCCAGCAGTTACGACGGGATCAACGGAGGTGCCAAAAACATTCAGTACTTC; cdr3_aa: CASSYDGINGGAKNIQYF